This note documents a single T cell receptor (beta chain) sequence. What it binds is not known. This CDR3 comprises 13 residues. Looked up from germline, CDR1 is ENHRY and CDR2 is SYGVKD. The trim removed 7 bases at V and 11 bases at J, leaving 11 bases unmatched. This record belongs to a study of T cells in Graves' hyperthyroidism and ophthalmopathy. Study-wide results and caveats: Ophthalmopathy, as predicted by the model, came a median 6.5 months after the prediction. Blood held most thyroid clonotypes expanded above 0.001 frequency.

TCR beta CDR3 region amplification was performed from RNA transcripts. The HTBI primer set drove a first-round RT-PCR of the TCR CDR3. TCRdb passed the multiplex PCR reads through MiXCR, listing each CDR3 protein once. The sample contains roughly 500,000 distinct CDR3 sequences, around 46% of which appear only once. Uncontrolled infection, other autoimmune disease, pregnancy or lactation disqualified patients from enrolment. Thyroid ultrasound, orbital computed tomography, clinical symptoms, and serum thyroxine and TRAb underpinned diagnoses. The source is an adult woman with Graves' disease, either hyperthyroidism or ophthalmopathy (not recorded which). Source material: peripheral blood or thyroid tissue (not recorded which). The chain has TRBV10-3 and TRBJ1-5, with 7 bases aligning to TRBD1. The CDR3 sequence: CAINQGQQETQHF. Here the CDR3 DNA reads TGTGCCATCAACCAGGGACAGCAAGAGACCCAGCATTTT.